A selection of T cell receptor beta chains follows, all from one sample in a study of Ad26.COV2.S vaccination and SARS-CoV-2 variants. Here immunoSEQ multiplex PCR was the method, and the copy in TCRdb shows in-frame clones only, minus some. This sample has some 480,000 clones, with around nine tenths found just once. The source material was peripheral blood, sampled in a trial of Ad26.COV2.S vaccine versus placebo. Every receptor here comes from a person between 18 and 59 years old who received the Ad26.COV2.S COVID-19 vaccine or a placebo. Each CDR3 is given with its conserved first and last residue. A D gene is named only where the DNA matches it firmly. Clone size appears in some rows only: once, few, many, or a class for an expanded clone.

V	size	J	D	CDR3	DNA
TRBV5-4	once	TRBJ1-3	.	CASRDPGTPGNTIYF	TGTGCCAGCAGGGACCCCGGGACACCCGGAAACACCATATATTTT
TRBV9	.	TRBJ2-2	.	CASSPRSGISTGELFF	TGTGCCAGCAGCCCCCGATCAGGGATAAGCACCGGGGAGCTGTTTTTT
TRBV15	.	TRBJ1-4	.	CATSRDPGGAEKLFF	TGTGCCACCAGCAGAGATCCCGGGGGGGCGGAAAAACTGTTTTTT
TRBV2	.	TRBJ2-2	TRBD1	CASSLKTGKVGELFF	TGTGCCAGCAGCTTAAAGACAGGGAAGGTCGGGGAGCTGTTTTTT
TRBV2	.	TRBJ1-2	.	CASTPPGQIYTF	TGTGCCAGCACCCCTCCCGGCCAAATATACACCTTC
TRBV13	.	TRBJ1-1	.	CASSQRRTALNTEAFF	TGTGCCAGCAGCCAACGTCGGACGGCCTTAAACACTGAAGCTTTCTTT
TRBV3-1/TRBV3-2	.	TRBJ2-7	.	CASSQAPATYEQYF	TGTGCCAGCAGCCAAGCGCCAGCAACCTACGAGCAGTACTTC
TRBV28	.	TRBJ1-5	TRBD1	CASSPGGGLGNQPQHF	TGTGCCAGCAGCCCAGGAGGGGGCCTAGGCAATCAGCCCCAGCATTTT
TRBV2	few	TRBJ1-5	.	CASRAVRRFNQPQHF	TGTGCCAGCAGAGCGGTCCGTCGCTTCAATCAGCCCCAGCATTTT
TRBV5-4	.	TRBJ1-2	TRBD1	CASIMTGGVRYTF	TGTGCCAGCATCATGACAGGGGGCGTCCGCTACACCTTC
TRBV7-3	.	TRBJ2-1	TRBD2	CASSLFAGANEQFF	TGTGCCAGCAGCTTATTTGCGGGAGCCAATGAGCAGTTCTTC
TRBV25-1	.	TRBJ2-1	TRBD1	CASSRQGVLDEQFF	TGTGCCAGCAGCCGACAGGGGGTGCTGGATGAGCAGTTCTTC
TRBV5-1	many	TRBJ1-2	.	CASSLGQGIGYTF	TGCGCCAGCAGCTTGGGGCAGGGTATTGGCTACACCTTC
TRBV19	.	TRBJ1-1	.	CASSSVVQQAFF	TGTGCCAGTAGTTCGGTAGTTCAGCAAGCTTTCTTT
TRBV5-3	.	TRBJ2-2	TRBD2	CASLPGLAISTGELFF	TGTGCCAGCTTACCGGGACTAGCCATTTCCACCGGGGAGCTGTTTTTT
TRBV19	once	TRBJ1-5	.	CASAVSLLYSNQPQHF	TGTGCCAGTGCGGTTAGCCTCCTTTATAGCAATCAGCCCCAGCATTTT
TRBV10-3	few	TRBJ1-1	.	CAISRTGTWDTEAFF	TGTGCCATCAGTCGAACCGGGACATGGGACACTGAAGCTTTCTTT
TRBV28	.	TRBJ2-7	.	CASTSSSYEQYF	TGTGCCAGCACAAGTAGCTCCTACGAGCAGTACTTC
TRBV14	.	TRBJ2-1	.	CASSRRSWGLLGEQFF	TGTGCCAGCAGCCGACGTTCTTGGGGACTCTTAGGTGAGCAGTTCTTC
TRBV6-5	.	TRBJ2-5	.	CASSARTAGKETQYF	TGTGCCAGCAGCGCAAGGACTGCCGGTAAAGAGACCCAGTACTTC
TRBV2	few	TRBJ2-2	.	CASSSRGGELFF	TGTGCCAGCAGTTCCAGGGGCGGGGAGCTGTTTTTT
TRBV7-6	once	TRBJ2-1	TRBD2	CASRPFGLAELNEQFF	TGTGCCAGCAGGCCCTTCGGACTAGCGGAGCTCAATGAGCAGTTCTTC
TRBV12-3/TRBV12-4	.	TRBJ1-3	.	CASSPQGNTIYF	TGTGCCAGCAGTCCCCAGGGAAACACCATATATTTT
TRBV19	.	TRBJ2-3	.	CASSIWGKTQYF	TGTGCCAGTAGTATTTGGGGGAAAACGCAGTATTTT
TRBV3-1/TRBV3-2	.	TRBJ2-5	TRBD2	CASKAMGGGRETQYF	TGTGCCAGCAAGGCCATGGGAGGCGGGAGGGAGACCCAGTACTTC
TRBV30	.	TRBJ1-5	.	CAWSRPLEGPQHF	TGTGCCTGGAGTAGACCCCTCGAGGGGCCCCAGCATTTT
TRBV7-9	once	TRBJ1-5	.	CASSLAGQGSQPQHF	TGTGCCAGCAGCTTAGCAGGGCAGGGGTCTCAGCCCCAGCATTTT
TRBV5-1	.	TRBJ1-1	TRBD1	CASSGGTGGGTEAFF	TGCGCCAGCAGCGGCGGGACAGGGGGAGGCACTGAAGCTTTCTTT
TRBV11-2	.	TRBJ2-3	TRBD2	CASSEIAGGRADTQYF	TGTGCCAGCAGCGAGATAGCGGGAGGGCGGGCAGATACGCAGTATTTT
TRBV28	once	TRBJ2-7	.	CASSAIGANSGYEQYF	TGTGCCAGCAGTGCCATTGGGGCCAATTCTGGCTACGAGCAGTACTTC
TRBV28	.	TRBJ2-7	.	CASSPTGSYEQYF	TGTGCCAGCAGCCCCACTGGCTCCTACGAGCAGTACTTC
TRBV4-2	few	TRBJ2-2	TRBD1	CASSHSRSGTANTGELFF	TGTGCCAGCAGCCACTCTCGGTCCGGGACAGCGAACACCGGGGAGCTGTTTTTT
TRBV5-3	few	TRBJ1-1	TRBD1	CARRKGTDETEAFF	TGTGCCAGAAGGAAGGGGACAGATGAGACTGAAGCTTTCTTT
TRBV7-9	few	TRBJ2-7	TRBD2	CASSVGGGTYEQYF	TGTGCCAGCAGCGTCGGCGGGGGAACCTACGAGCAGTACTTC
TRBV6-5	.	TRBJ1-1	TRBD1	CASRRTGTGTTEAFF	TGTGCCAGCAGACGGACAGGGACTGGGACGACTGAAGCTTTCTTT
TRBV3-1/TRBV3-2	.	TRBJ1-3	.	CDPSGSGNTIYF	TGTGATCCCTCGGGCTCTGGAAACACCATATATTTT
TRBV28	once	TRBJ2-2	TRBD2	CASSFLASGRARSSGELFF	TGTGCCAGCAGTTTCTTGGCTAGCGGGAGGGCCAGGTCGTCCGGGGAGCTGTTTTTT
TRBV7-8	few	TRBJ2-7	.	CASSLSDGTYEQYF	TGTGCCAGCAGCTTATCGGACGGGACCTACGAGCAGTACTTC
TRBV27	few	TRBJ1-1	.	CASSLSGLTEAFF	TGTGCCAGCAGTTTATCGGGTCTTACTGAAGCTTTCTTT
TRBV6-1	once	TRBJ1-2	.	CASSEGRAFYGYTF	TGTGCCAGCAGTGAAGGAAGAGCCTTCTATGGCTACACCTTC
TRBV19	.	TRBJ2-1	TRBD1	CASMGGKQGMDEQFF	TGTGCCAGTATGGGCGGCAAACAGGGGATGGATGAGCAGTTCTTC
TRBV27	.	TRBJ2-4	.	CASNRRTEAKNIQYF	TGTGCCAGCAATCGGAGGACGGAAGCCAAAAACATTCAGTACTTC
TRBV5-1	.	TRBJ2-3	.	CASSFDAGLGTDTQYF	TGCGCCAGCAGCTTTGACGCGGGTCTCGGCACAGATACGCAGTATTTT
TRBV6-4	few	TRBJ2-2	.	CASSDGSTGELFF	TGTGCCAGCAGTGACGGGAGCACCGGGGAGCTGTTTTTT
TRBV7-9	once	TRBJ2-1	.	CASSLGGQIEQFF	TGTGCCAGCAGCCTAGGAGGACAGATTGAGCAGTTCTTC
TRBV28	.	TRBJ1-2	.	CASSLGQTSSGYTF	TGTGCCAGCAGTTTGGGGCAGACTTCGAGTGGCTACACCTTC
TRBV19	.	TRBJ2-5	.	CASSIEGGRPGETQYF	TGTGCCAGTAGTATTGAGGGGGGGCGCCCAGGGGAGACCCAGTACTTC
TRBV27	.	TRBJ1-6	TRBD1	CASSLNAGQGFSPLHF	TGTGCCAGCAGTTTAAATGCGGGACAGGGGTTCTCACCCCTCCACTTT